Included here is one T cell receptor (beta chain) sequence, with context. The data belong to a study of blood T cell repertoires in COVID-19. Germline loops: CDR1 MNHEY, CDR2 SVGEGT. The germline V and J ends were trimmed by 4 bases and 1 base, with 6 bases remaining between them. The CDR3 has 13 residues. The table came from immunoSEQ multiplex PCR; TCRdb's copy has only in-frame clones and leaves some out. Among about 180,000 clones listed, about 81% were seen once. The sample was peripheral blood. V and J are TRBV6-2 or TRBV6-3 and TRBJ2-3; the D gene is possibly TRBD1 (6 bases). This sequence originates from a woman of 80 years or more with COVID-19, enrolled during active disease. The DNA for the CDR3 is TGTGCCAGCAGTTGGACAGGCACAGATACGCAGTATTTT. Translation gives CASSWTGTDTQYF.